This T cell receptor (beta chain) was sequenced during a study of CD8+CD57+ T cells in acquired aplastic anemia. The template used for profiling TCR beta VDJ and CDR3 was genomic DNA. Each CDR3 protein is one row after TCRdb ran MiXCR on the reads. The sample includes about 220,000 distinct CDR3 sequences, around 32% of them seen just once. As regards this clonotype: The antigen is not known.

Trimming left V 2 bases short and J 0 bases short, with 7 bases between. The germline V gene has CDR1 SNHLY and CDR2 FYNNEI. This CDR3 has 15 residues. Findings of the study overall: The study identified 25 to 30 CD8+ CDR3 sequences shared by patients and controls.

Sequenced: sorted CD4+, CD8+, or CD8+CD57+ T cells (not recorded which) from PBMCs. This clonotype originated in a human donor in good health, serving as a control. J is TRBJ2-2 and V is TRBV2, with D hard to call. The CDR3 is CASSEQASNTGELFF. The DNA of the CDR3 is TGTGCCAGCAGTGAACAGGCTTCGAACACCGGGGAGCTGTTTTTT.